The next 6 T cell receptor beta chains were all read from a single sample in a study of regulatory T cells in long-lasting Graves disease. This sample's time point: newly diagnosed GD, antithyroid drugs for less than 3 months. There was RNA extracted from PBMCs, and the TCR library was made from it. iRepertoire HTBI primers and Arm-PCR of CDR3 regions built TCR beta libraries. TCRdb analysed the multiplex PCR reads with MiXCR anew, one entry per CDR3 protein. The data hold 550,000 or so distinct CDR3 sequences, with 12% observed a single time. These data are also associated with another study on T cells in Graves' hyperthyroidism and ophthalmopathy.

The sequences come from peripheral blood mononuclear cells (PBMCs), collected at new diagnosis, from a patient treated with antithyroid drugs. The receptors were gathered from a woman aged 30 to 39 with Graves disease.

This clonotype was seen repeatedly, ten times or more. The chain employs TRBV25-1 and TRBJ2-2; possibly TRBD1 for D (5 bases). The CDR3 length is 14 residues. Germline V gene lookup returns CDR1 MGHDK and CDR2 SYGVNS. V gave up 6 bases and J gave up 0 bases, with 8 bases separating them. For the CDR3, the DNA is TGTGCCAGCAGCCCAGGGACGAACACCGGGGAGCTGTTTTTT. Its translation is CASSPGTNTGELFF. Full variable domain (missing parts from reference TRBV25-1 and TRBJ2-2): EADIYQTPRYLVIGTGKKITLECSQTMGHDKMYWYQQDPGMELHLIHYSYGVNSTEKGDLSSESTVSRIRTEHFPLTLESARPSHTSQYLCASSPGTNTGELFFGEGSRLTVL.

J is TRBJ2-3 and V is TRBV6-1; 11 bases line up with TRBD1. The J call is uncertain, as TRBJ1-1 better fits the DNA end. CDR3 length: 14 amino acids. Germline loops: CDR1 MNHNS, CDR2 SASEGT. CDR3 DNA sequence: TGTGCCAGCAGTCCCGGGGACAGGGGGGCAAGGGCTTTCTTT. Amino acid sequence: CASSPGDRGARAFF.

A note on this clonotype: At one of its ends the junction is not consistent with the germline gene, which may arise from a read error. The chain couples TRBV18 to TRBJ2-7; D gene ambiguous. CDR1 is KGHSH, CDR2 LQKENI, per germline. The CDR3 consists of 13 residues. CDR3 residues: CASSPTVYASSWF. The CDR3 DNA is TGTGCCAGCTCACCGACCGTCTATGCGAGCAGTTGGTTC.

V is TRBV7-6 and J is TRBJ1-6; TRBD1 is a possible D gene (6 bases). From germline, CDR1 is SGHVS and CDR2 FNYEAQ. Trimming stripped 1 base from V and 4 bases from J, with 8 bases between. The CDR3 runs 15 residues. CDR3 bases: TGTGCCAGCAGCTTAGGACAGGAATATAATTCACCCCTCCACTTT. This codes for CASSLGQEYNSPLHF.

The table lists this clonotype with a few counts. J is TRBJ2-7 and V is TRBV6-2 or TRBV6-3; D is ambiguous. The CDR3 is 13 residues long. The germline V and J ends were trimmed by 2 bases and 2 bases, with 7 bases remaining between them. The germline gives CDR1 MNHEY, CDR2 SVGEGT. In DNA, the CDR3 is TGTGCCAGCAGTTACGTACCGACCTACGAGCAGTACTTC. This gives the protein CASSYVPTYEQYF.

V is TRBV24-1 and J is TRBJ2-1; TRBD1 might be the D (6 bases). This CDR3 has 14 amino acids. Trimming left V 1 base short and J 6 bases short, with 9 bases between. CDR1 and CDR2 (germline): KGHDR, SFDVKD. As DNA, the CDR3 is TGTGCCACCAGTGATTTCTCAGGGGCCAATGAGCAGTTCTTC. Protein sequence: CATSDFSGANEQFF.